This TCR beta chain stems from a study of shared clonotypes between healthy human individuals. The germline V and J ends were trimmed by 6 bases and 1 base, with 9 bases remaining between them. The CDR3 is 12 amino acids. Germline CDR1 SQVTM, CDR2 ANQGSEA. Sequenced by immunoSEQ multiplex PCR; TCRdb stores in-frame clones only, minus some. The table lists about 2.1 million clones, approximately 92% of them singletons. Broader study findings: Among the subsets, naive ones generally showed larger estimated richness than memory ones.

The naive CD8 fraction comprised CD45RO-negative cells positively selected for CCR7 and excluded terminally differentiated effector memory CD45RA+ cells. This clone occurred a few times. Its antigen remains unknown. This receptor was identified in a man between 18 and 35 years old in good health. Some clones in this sample may be carry-over from other donors' samples. The sequenced sample consisted of naive CD8+ T cells from PBMCs. The V gene is TRBV29-1, the J gene TRBJ1-1; D gene uncertain. CDR3 residues: CSVGSKNTEAFF. DNA of the CDR3: TGCAGCGTGGGCAGCAAGAACACTGAAGCTTTCTTT. Using reference TRBV29-1 and TRBJ1-1 for the parts outside the CDR3, the full variable domain is SAVISQKPSRDICQRGTSLTIQCQVDSQVTMMFWYRQQPGQSLTLIATANQGSEATYESGFVIDKFPISRPNLTFSTLTVSNMSPEDSSIYLCSVGSKNTEAFFGQGTRLTVV.